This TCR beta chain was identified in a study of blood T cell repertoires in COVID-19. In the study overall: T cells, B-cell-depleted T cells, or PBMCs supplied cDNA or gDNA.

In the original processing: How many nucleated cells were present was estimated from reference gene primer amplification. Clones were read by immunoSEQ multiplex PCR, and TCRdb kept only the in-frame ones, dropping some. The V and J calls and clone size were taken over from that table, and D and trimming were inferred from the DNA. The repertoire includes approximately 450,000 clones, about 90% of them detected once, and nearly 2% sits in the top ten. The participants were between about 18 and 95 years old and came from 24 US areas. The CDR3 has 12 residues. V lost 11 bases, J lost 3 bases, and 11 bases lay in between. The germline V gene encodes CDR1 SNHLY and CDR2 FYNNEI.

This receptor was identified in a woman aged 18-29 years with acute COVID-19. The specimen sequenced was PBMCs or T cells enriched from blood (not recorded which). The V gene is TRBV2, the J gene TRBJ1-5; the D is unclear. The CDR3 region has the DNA TGTGCCGGGCGGGGAATCAATCAGCCCCAGCATTTT. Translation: CAGRGINQPQHF.